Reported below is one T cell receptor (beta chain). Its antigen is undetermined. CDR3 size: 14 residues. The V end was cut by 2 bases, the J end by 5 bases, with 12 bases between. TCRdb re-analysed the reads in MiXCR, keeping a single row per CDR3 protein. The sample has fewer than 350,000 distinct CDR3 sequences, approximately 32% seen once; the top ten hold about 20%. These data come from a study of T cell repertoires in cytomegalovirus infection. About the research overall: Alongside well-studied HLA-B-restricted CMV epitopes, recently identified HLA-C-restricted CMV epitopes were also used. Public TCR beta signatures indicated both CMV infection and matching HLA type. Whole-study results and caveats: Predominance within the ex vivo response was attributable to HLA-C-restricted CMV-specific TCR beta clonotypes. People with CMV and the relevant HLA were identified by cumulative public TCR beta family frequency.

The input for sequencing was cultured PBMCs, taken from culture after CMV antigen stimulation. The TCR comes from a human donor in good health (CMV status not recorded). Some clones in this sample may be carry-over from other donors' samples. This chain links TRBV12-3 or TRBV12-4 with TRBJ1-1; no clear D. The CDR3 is CASSLTATGTEAFF. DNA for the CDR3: TGTGCCAGCAGTTTAACGGCTACGGGGACTGAAGCTTTCTTT.